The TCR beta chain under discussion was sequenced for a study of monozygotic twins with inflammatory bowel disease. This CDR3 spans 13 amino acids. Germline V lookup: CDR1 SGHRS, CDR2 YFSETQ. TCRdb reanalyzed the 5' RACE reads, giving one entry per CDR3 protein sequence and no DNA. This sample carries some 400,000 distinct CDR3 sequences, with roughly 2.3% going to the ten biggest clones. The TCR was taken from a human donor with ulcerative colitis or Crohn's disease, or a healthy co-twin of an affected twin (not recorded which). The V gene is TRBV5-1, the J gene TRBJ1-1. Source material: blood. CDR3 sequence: CASSLTELTEAFF.